This T cell receptor beta chain is from a study of OX40 agonist ivuxolimab in advanced cancers. Study results and limitations: Some nonresponders likewise displayed low normalized T-cell clonal expansion.

Sequencing used immunoSEQ multiplex PCR; TCRdb keeps in-frame clones, though not all of them. The repertoire consists of about 95,000 clones, with approximately 86% occurring once and the leading ten covering 3% to 4%. With 1 base removed from V and 2 bases from J, the gap between germline ends came to 10 bases. Germline V gene data show CDR1 as SGHTA and CDR2 as FQGNSA. CDR3 length: 15 amino acids. With regard to this clone: The antigen is unknown.

This specimen was CD4+ or CD8+ T cells sorted from blood, taken in a trial of the OX40 agonist ivuxolimab. This sequence was found in an adult with an advanced solid tumor such as melanoma, head and neck, liver or kidney cancer. The chain employs TRBV7-2 and TRBJ2-3; D uncertain. The CDR3 region is CASSLDGVYTDTQYF. The CDR3 DNA reads as TGTGCCAGCAGCTTAGATGGCGTATACACAGATACGCAGTATTTT.